The T cell receptor beta chain described here comes from a study of Graves' ophthalmopathy and Graves' hyperthyroidism. This clonotype was counted ten times or more. Amplified material comprised TCR beta CDR3 regions derived from RNA transcripts. First-round RT-PCR employed HTBI primers, with a second-round multiplex PCR after it. One entry per CDR3 protein results from TCRdb running MiXCR on the multiplex PCR reads. The sample holds 660,000 or so distinct CDR3 sequences, about two fifths seen once. Unmatched junction bases numbered 3, after V lost 0 bases and J lost 4 bases. The V gene's germline CDR1 is SQVTM and CDR2 ANQGSEA. The CDR3 is made up of 13 amino acids.

The chain links TRBV29-1 to TRBJ2-7; TRBD1 matches at 7 bases. This clonotype was obtained from an adult man with Graves' ophthalmopathy. The sample taken for sequencing was peripheral blood. This CDR3 reads CSVEEAQGYEQYF. DNA of the CDR3: TGCAGCGTTGAAGAGGCACAGGGGTACGAGCAGTACTTC.